This TCR beta chain comes out of a study of response to subunit inactivated influenza vaccine (dated by TCRdb to the late 2010s). Describing the broader study: To follow how T cells responded to a trivalent subunit inactivated influenza vaccine, the researchers relied on deep quantitative profiling of the T cell receptor repertoire.

V is pared back by 6 bases and J by 7 bases, with 19 bases lying between the germline termini. The CDR3 measures 16 amino acids from cysteine to phenylalanine. CDR3 DNA is the only sequence kept; it has 48 bases, read in frame from the first base. According to the germline V gene, CDR1 reads MNHEY and CDR2 reads SVGEGT. What the authors observed across the whole study: According to the authors, only a limited number of new T cells may be recruited by each seasonal influenza vaccination.

Library preparation was by RT-PCR. The reads were generated on an Illumina HiSeq 2500. TCRdb reworked the public reads: Q25 trimming with fastp, MiXCR clone assembly, productive beta chains retained. Entries that share a CDR3 protein sequence are merged under the most common genes and DNA. The sample yields approximately 500,000 distinct CDR3 sequences; around 15% were counted once. The ten largest clones represent roughly 11% of the sample. This clonotype has a handful of counts. Its recognized antigen is unknown. No much larger clonotype is one base removed from it; base qualities were not supplied. This TCR came from a man over 45 who received an inactivated influenza vaccine. Donor details come from another sample of the same person, matched by shared clones. The chain couples TRBV6-2 or TRBV6-3 to TRBJ1-6; no D gene call is confident. Sequenced here: PBMCs from blood, sampled roughly 13 days after vaccination. The nucleotide sequence reads TGTGCCAGCAGACGAGGACCCAGAGTGGGCAATTCACCCCTCCACTTT. Its protein reads: CASRRGPRVGNSPLHF.